This TCR beta chain was recorded in a study of T cell repertoires in cytomegalovirus infection. TCRdb re-analysed the reads in MiXCR, keeping a single row per CDR3 protein. This table has about 490,000 distinct CDR3 sequences, about 15% appearing once. At least ten counts were recorded for this clonotype. The J segment lost 2 bases and the V segment lost 1 base, leaving 9 bases of the junction unmatched. Germline CDR1 SGHAT, CDR2 FQNNGV. The CDR3 has 18 amino acids. The sequenced sample consisted of CD8+ T cells from PBMCs. The clonotype comes from a human donor in good health (CMV status not recorded). Some clones in this sample may be carry-over from other donors' samples. The chain recombines TRBV11-2 with TRBJ2-3; 10 bases map to TRBD1. The CDR3 coding sequence is TGTGCCAGCAGCTTAGTTTCGGGACAGGGGTCAACCACAGATACGCAGTATTTT. Amino acids: CASSLVSGQGSTTDTQYF.